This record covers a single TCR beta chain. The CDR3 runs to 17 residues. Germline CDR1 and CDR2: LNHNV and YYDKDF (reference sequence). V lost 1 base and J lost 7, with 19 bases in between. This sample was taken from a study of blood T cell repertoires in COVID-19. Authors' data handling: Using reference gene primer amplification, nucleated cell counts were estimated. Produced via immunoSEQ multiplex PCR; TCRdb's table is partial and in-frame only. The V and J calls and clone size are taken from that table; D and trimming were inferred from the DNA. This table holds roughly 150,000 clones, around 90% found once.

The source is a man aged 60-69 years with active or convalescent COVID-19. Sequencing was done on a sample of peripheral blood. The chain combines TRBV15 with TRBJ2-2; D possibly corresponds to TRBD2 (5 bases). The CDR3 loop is CATSRGGIRGIGGELFF. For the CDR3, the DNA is TGTGCCACCAGCAGAGGAGGGATACGGGGTATTGGCGGGGAGCTGTTTTTT.